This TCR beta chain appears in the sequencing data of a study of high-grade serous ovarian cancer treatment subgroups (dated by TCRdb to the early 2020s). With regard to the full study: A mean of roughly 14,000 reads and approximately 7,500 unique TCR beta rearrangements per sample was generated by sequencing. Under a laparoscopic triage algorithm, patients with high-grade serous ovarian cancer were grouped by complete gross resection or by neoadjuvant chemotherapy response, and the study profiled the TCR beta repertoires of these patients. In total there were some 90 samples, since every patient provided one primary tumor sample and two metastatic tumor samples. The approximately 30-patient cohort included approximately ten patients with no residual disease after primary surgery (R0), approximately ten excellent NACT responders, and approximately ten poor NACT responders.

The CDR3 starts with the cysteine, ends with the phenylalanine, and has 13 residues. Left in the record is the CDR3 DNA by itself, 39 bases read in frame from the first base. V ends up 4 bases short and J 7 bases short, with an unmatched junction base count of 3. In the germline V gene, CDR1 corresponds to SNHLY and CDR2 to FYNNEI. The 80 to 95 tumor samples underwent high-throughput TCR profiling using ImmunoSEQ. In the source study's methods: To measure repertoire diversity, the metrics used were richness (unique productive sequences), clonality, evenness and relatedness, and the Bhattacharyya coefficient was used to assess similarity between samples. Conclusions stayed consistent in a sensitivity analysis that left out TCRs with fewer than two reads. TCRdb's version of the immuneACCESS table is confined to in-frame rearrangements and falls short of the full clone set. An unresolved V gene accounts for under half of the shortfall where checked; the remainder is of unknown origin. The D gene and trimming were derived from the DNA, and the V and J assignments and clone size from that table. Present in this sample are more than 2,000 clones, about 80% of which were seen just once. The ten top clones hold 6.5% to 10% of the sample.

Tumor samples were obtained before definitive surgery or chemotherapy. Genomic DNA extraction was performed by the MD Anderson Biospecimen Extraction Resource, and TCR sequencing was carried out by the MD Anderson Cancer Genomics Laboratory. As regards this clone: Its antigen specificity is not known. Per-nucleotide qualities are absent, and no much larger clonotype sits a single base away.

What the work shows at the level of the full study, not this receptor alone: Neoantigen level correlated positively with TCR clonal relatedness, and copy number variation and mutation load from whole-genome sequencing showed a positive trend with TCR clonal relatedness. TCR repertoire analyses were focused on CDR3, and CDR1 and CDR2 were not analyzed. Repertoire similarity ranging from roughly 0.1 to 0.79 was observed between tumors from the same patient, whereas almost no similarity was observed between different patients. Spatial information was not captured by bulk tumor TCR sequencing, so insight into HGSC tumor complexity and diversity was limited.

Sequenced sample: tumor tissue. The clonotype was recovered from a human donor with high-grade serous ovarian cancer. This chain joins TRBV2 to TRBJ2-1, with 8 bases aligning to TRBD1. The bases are TGTGCCAGCAGTGCGGACAGGGCGAATGAGCAGTTCTTC. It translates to CASSADRANEQFF.